The 20 T cell receptor beta chains below were found in one sample sequenced in a study of blood T cells in healthy people across ages. A second PCR, run for roughly 7 to 11 cycles, used a sample-barcoded 5' primer plus a J-beta primer mix. Using its own MiXCR run on the 5' RACE reads, TCRdb lists one record per CDR3 protein. The sample has around 1.1 million distinct CDR3 sequences; roughly two fifths are singletons. Sequencing input: blood. Receptors originate from a man between 18 and 35 years old in good health.

This clonotype was picked up a small number of times. The J gene is TRBJ2-3, the V gene TRBV24-1; tentatively, D is TRBD1 (6 bases). Germline CDR1 is KGHDR and CDR2 is SFDVKD. V was trimmed by 6 bases and J by 3 bases, leaving 9 bases between them. The CDR3 loop spans 13 amino acids. As DNA, the CDR3 is TGTGCCACCAGTCGGACAGAGACAGATACGCAGTATTTT. Translation: CATSRTETDTQYF.

The genes are TRBV4-2 and TRBJ2-1; 13 nucleotides align to TRBD2. The CDR3 is made up of 18 amino acids. J gave up 0 bases and V 4 bases, and 6 bases lay outside the gene matches. Germline lookup yields CDR1 LGHNA and CDR2 YNFKEQ. The DNA for the CDR3 is TGTGCCAGCAGCCGGACTAGCGGGGGCCAGAGCTCCTACAATGAGCAGTTCTTC. Translating gives CASSRTSGGQSSYNEQFF.

The genes are TRBV3-1 and TRBJ1-2; D uncertain. Germline assignment: CDR1 LGHDT and CDR2 YNNKEL (reference sequence). V lost 1 base and J lost 0, with 21 bases in between. CDR3 length equals 19 residues. Here the CDR3 reads CASSQVADGAPSSNYGYTF. The CDR3 DNA follows: TGTGCCAGCAGCCAAGTGGCGGACGGAGCACCATCCTCTAACTATGGCTACACCTTC.

The gene calls are TRBV20-1 and TRBJ1-2; D is perhaps TRBD1 (5 bases). The length of the CDR3 is 14 residues. V lost 6 bases, J lost 0 bases, and 14 bases lay in between. CDR1 is DFQATT, CDR2 SNEGSKA, per germline (reference sequence). CDR3 nucleotide sequence: TGCAGTGCACGCGGGGGGATTACTAACTATGGCTACACCTTC. Its protein product is CSARGGITNYGYTF.

This clonotype has only a few counts. The chain links TRBV9 to TRBJ1-1; D is ambiguous. There are 14 residues in the CDR3. V was pared by 2 bases and J by 7 bases, with 15 bases between. Germline V CDR1 and CDR2: SGDLS, YYNGEE. CDR3 DNA: TGTGCCAGCAGCGTTAAGGGTCTGGGGAATGAAGCTTTCTTT. As protein: CASSVKGLGNEAFF. Full variable domain (missing parts from reference TRBV9 and TRBJ1-1): DSGVTQTPKHLITATGQRVTLRCSPRSGDLSVYWYQQSLDQGLQFLIQYYNGEERAKGNILERFSAQQFPDLHSELNLSSLELGDSALYFCASSVKGLGNEAFFGQGTRLTVV.

The gene calls are TRBV6-5 and TRBJ2-3; no firm D call. Trimming removed 0 bases from V and 5 bases from J, with 9 bases in between. The germline CDR1 and CDR2 sequences are MNHEY and SVGAGI. The CDR3 loop spans 14 amino acids. In DNA form, the CDR3 reads TGTGCCAGCAGTTACTCACCAGAAGTAGATACGCAGTATTTT. It encodes CASSYSPEVDTQYF.

This clonotype was counted a few times. The gene calls are TRBV27 and TRBJ2-7; weak D call: TRBD1 (6 bases). Looked up from germline, CDR1 is MNHEY and CDR2 is SMNVEV (reference sequence). V shed 5 bases and J shed 5 bases, with 16 bases lying between them. This CDR3 is 14 amino acids long. DNA for the CDR3: TGTGCCAGCAGTACCCGACAGGAAAGAAACGAGCAGTACTTC. Translation: CASSTRQERNEQYF.

This clonotype was observed a single time. The J gene is TRBJ1-1, the V gene TRBV29-1; TRBD1 aligns across 7 bases. This CDR3 has 13 amino acids. V lost 4 bases and J lost 2; bases outside the gene matches: 4. Germline-derived CDR1 and CDR2 are SQVTM and ANQGSEA. The CDR3 reads CSVGHRGNTEAFF. In DNA form, the CDR3 reads TGCAGCGTTGGTCACAGGGGAAACACTGAAGCTTTCTTT.

V is TRBV7-3 and J is TRBJ2-7; D ambiguous. Trimming pared 3 bases from V and 7 bases from J, leaving 13 bases between. Germline CDR1 and CDR2: SGHTA and FQGTGA. CDR3 size: 13 residues. The CDR3 reads CASSFTANNEQYF. Written as DNA, the CDR3 is TGTGCCAGCAGCTTTACGGCCAACAATGAGCAGTACTTC.

The chain joins TRBV25-1 to TRBJ1-2; TRBD1 aligns across 10 bases. The V and J ends lost 3 bases and 6 bases, in that order; junction bases with no gene match: 7. The CDR3 is made up of 15 amino acids. Germline V gene lookup returns CDR1 MGHDK and CDR2 SYGVNS. In nucleotides, the CDR3 is TGTGCCAGCAGTGACGAGACAGGGGGCATCAATGGCTACACCTTC. Translation gives CASSDETGGINGYTF.

This clonotype showed up just a few times. This sequence joins TRBV7-9 and TRBJ1-1, with D unresolved. This CDR3 is 14 amino acids long. Per the germline V gene, CDR1 is SEHNR and CDR2 is FQNEAQ (reference sequence). The ends were cut back, 9 bases at V and 1 base at J, with 15 bases in the middle. The CDR3 nucleotides read TGTGCCAGTAGCCCCCCGACGGCGAACACTGAAGCTTTCTTT. It encodes CASSPPTANTEAFF.

The rearrangement links TRBV12-3 or TRBV12-4 to TRBJ1-1; tentative D call: TRBD1 (5 bases). This CDR3 is built from 15 residues. Deletions cut 3 bases from V and 3 bases from J, with 14 bases between. Here the CDR3 reads CASSFDQGGDTEAFF. The DNA of the CDR3 is TGTGCCAGCAGTTTCGATCAGGGCGGGGACACTGAAGCTTTCTTT.

CDR3 nucleotides: TGTGCCATCCCTGGGTCGCATGGCTACACCTTC. Translation: CAIPGSHGYTF. V and J are TRBV10-3 and TRBJ1-2; no firm D call. In germline, CDR1 is ENHRY, CDR2 SYGVKD. Deletions cut 8 bases from V and 6 bases from J, with 10 bases between. This CDR3 comprises 11 residues.

V gene TRBV12-5 combines with J gene TRBJ1-1; weak D call: TRBD1 (5 bases). The CDR3 spans 13 residues. Trimming removed 7 bases from V and 5 bases from J, with 14 bases in between. Per the germline V gene, CDR1 is LGHNT and CDR2 is FRNRAP. The CDR3 nucleotides are TGTGCTAGTGAAGAAGGGGCTAGAACTGAAGCTTTCTTT. This gives the protein CASEEGARTEAFF.

This clonotype was counted only a few times. The chain links TRBV29-1 to TRBJ2-1, with TRBD1 identical over 8 bases. V gave up 4 bases and J gave up 3 bases; unmatched junction bases: 5. This CDR3 is 14 amino acids long. CDR1 is SQVTM, CDR2 ANQGSEA, per germline. The DNA for the CDR3 is TGCAGCGTTGGGGGGACAGGACACTACAATGAGCAGTTCTTC. This translates into CSVGGTGHYNEQFF.

The genes are TRBV2 and TRBJ2-1, with D perhaps matching TRBD1 (6 bases). CDR1 SNHLY and CDR2 FYNNEI come from the germline V gene. The CDR3 contains 11 residues. The V and J ends lost 10 bases and 6 bases respectively, with 10 bases between them. CDR3 bases: TGTGCCATGCGACAGGCCAATGAGCAGTTCTTC. This encodes CAMRQANEQFF.

This clonotype was recorded only once. The chain carries TRBV12-3 or TRBV12-4 and TRBJ2-4; possibly TRBD1 or TRBD2 for D (6 bases each). The tail of the sequence fits TRBJ2-5 better, so the J call may be wrong. The CDR3 totals 14 residues. The CDR3 nucleotides are TGTGCCAGCAGTTGGGGGGCGGCGGAGGAGACCCAGTACTTC. The encoded protein is CASSWGAAEETQYF.

The rearrangement links TRBV18 to TRBJ1-2; 8 positions agree with TRBD1. The germline V gene encodes CDR1 KGHSH and CDR2 LQKENI. The trim removed 7 bases at V and 2 bases at J, leaving 6 bases unmatched. This CDR3 region has 14 residues. CDR3 amino acids: CASFGTGRNYGYTF. DNA for the CDR3: TGTGCCAGCTTCGGGACAGGAAGAAACTATGGCTACACCTTC.

The chain joins TRBV7-3 to TRBJ2-1, with D possibly TRBD2 on 7 matching bases. Germline CDR1 SGHTA, CDR2 FQGTGA. V gave up 6 bases and J gave up 6 bases, with 15 bases separating them. This CDR3 has 14 amino acids. The CDR3, as DNA: TGTGCCAGCAGTTCAGGGGACTACCTCAATGAGCAGTTCTTC. It is translated as CASSSGDYLNEQFF. Filled out from reference TRBV7-3 and TRBJ2-1, the complete variable domain reads GAGVSQTPSNKVTEKGKYVELRCDPISGHTALYWYRQSLGQGPEFLIYFQGTGAADDSGLPNDRFFAVRPEGSVSTLKIQRTERGDSAVYLCASSSGDYLNEQFFGPGTRLTVL.

This clonotype was seen more than once but under ten times. The genes are TRBV7-2 and TRBJ2-7; D may be TRBD1 (5 bases). The V gene's germline CDR1 is SGHTA and CDR2 FQGNSA. CDR3 length: 16 amino acids. Between the trimmed V and J ends, which lost 2 bases and 3 bases, there was a span of 17 bases. The CDR3, as DNA: TGTGCCAGCAGCTTATCAGCAGGGATGGTTCTCTACGAGCAGTACTTC. Protein product: CASSLSAGMVLYEQYF.